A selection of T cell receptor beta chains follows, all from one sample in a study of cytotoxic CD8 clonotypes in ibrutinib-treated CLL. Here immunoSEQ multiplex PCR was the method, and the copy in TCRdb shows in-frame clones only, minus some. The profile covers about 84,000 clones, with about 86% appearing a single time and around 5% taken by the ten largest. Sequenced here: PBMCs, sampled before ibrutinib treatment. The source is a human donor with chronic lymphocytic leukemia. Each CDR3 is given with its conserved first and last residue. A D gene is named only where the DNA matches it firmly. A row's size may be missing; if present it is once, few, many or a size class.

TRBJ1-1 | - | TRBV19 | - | TGTGCCAGTAACACACAGGGCTCTGTGAGCACTGAAGCTTTCTTT | CASNTQGSVSTEAFF
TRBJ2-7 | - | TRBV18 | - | TGTGCCAGCTCCCGACTAGACTACGAGCAGTACTTC | CASSRLDYEQYF
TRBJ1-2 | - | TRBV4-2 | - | TGTGCCAGCAGCCAAGATGTGCCAGGGGAAGGATATGGCTACACCTTC | CASSQDVPGEGYGYTF
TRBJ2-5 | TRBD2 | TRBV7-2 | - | TGTGCCAGCAGCACCAGTCCCCGGCTAGCGGGACAAGAGACCCAGTACTTC | CASSTSPRLAGQETQYF
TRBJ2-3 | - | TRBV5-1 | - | TGCGCCAGCAGCTTGGATTCAGATACGCAGTATTTT | CASSLDSDTQYF
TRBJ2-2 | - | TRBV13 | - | TGTGCCAGCAGCTTAGATATAGCCACCGGGGAGCTGTTTTTT | CASSLDIATGELFF
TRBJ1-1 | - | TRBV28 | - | TGTGCCAGCAGTCCCTTACAGGGGAACACTGAAGCTTTCTTT | CASSPLQGNTEAFF
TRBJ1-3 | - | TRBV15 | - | TGTGCCACCAGCAGAGATATCAGCTCTGGAAACACCATATATTTT | CATSRDISSGNTIYF
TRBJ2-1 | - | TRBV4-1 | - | TGCGCCAGCAGCCAAGAACCCTTCTCCTACAATGAGCAGTTCTTC | CASSQEPFSYNEQFF
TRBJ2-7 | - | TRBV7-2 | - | TGTGCCAGCAGCTTAGTATACGAGCAGTACTTC | CASSLVYEQYF
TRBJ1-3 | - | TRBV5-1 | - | TGCGCCAGCAGCTTGGGACAGGCGGCTGGAAACACCATATATTTT | CASSLGQAAGNTIYF
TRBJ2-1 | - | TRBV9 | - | TGTGCCAGCAGCGTAGGGGTCGGGAGCGGCCACAATGAGCAGTTCTTC | CASSVGVGSGHNEQFF
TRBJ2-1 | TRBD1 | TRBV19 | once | TGTGCCAGTAGGCGGACAGGGGCATACAATGAGCAGTTCTTC | CASRRTGAYNEQFF
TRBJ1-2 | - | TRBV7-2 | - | TGTGCCAGCAGCCGGAGTAGCAATGACTATGGCTACACCTTC | CASSRSSNDYGYTF
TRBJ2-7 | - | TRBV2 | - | TGTGCCAGCAGTGTCTTTCAGTCCGGCGAGCAGTACTTC | CASSVFQSGEQYF
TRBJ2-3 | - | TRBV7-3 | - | TGTGCCAGCAGCCAGTCTCAGTCCGCAGATACGCAGTATTTT | CASSQSQSADTQYF
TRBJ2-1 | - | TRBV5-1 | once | TGCGCCAGCAGCCCACTTTCATCCACCTACAATGAGCAGTTCTTC | CASSPLSSTYNEQFF